Listed here is a single T cell receptor beta chain. This clonotype showed up many times. It lacks a known antigen. Base qualities are not recorded, but no much larger clone differs from it by a single base. The TCR beta CDR3 regions were amplified from the RNA transcripts. The TCR CDR3 was subjected to a first round of RT-PCR using the HTBI primer set and the Qiagen OneStep RT-PCR kit. The libraries were constructed in a second round of multiplex PCR and then size-selected and purified. The libraries were sequenced on an Illumina HiSeq2000 using paired-end 100 bp reads. For the original study's pipeline: Raw data were processed with SOAPnuke, discarding reads with adapters, uncalled bases, mean Phred below 15, or no exact constant-primer or identifier match. COPE v1.2.5 was used to merge high-quality paired reads, and clonotypes were defined as unique nucleotide sequences. MiTCR v1.1 was used to align clonotypes to the IMGT TRBV, TRBD and TRBJ reference segments. Only V-J combinations with frequency above 0.0001, covering 99% to 99.2% of repertoires, were analysed. A TCS score was defined as the ratio between F50 (clonal expansion) and ExV (chaos), using BLOSUM62-based TCRdist between CDR3 peptides within each V-J. Welch's t-statistics and random forest reduced fewer than 550 V-J features to around 14, which were used in a naive Bayes classifier (R e1071). TCRdb redid the processing of the public reads, applying fastp at Q25 and MiXCR, and retained in-frame beta chains. Duplicate CDR3 protein sequences are folded into a single record with the most common DNA and genes. These V and J calls originate from TCRdb's pipeline instead of the authors' own analysis. Within this sample are around 690,000 distinct CDR3 sequences, with around a sixth of them counted one time only. The ten biggest clones cover 15% to 19% of the sample.

The data were taken from a study of T cells in Graves' hyperthyroidism and ophthalmopathy (dated by TCRdb to 2018 to 2020). For context, the study as a whole: Peripheral blood samples were taken at initial diagnosis, before any treatment was given. A discovery cohort of roughly 100 patients, 43 with Graves' ophthalmopathy and more than 55 with stable Graves' hyperthyroidism, was used to find distinguishing TCR V-J signatures. Prospective prediction of ophthalmopathy was tested in an independent validation cohort consisting of some 19 hyperthyroidism patients and around 16 patients who later progressed to ophthalmopathy. The roughly 100 discovery patients were randomly split 7:3 into training and test sets. The study also compared thyroid tissue and blood T-cell repertoires from several Graves' hyperthyroidism patients. After blood sampling, hyperthyroidism patients were treated with methimazole at a starting dose of 30 mg daily, and ophthalmopathy patients were treated with high-dose intravenous methylprednisolone. The paper reports TCR Vbeta CDR3 sequencing of approximately 140 peripheral blood samples: around 45 ophthalmopathy, 70 to 85 hyperthyroidism and about 17 progressor patients.

A patient counted as having stable Graves' hyperthyroidism if no progression to ophthalmopathy occurred over 18 months of follow-up. Hyperthyroidism patients were newly diagnosed, had a disease duration of under 2 months, and were aged 18 to 65 years. Any patient with an uncontrolled infection, another autoimmune disease, pregnancy or lactation was excluded. Diagnoses were established on the basis of clinical symptoms, serum thyroxine and TRAb, thyroid ultrasound, and orbital computed tomography. Ficoll-Paque density gradient centrifugation was used to isolate PBMCs from 10 ml of fresh peripheral blood. Total RNA was extracted with Trizol reagent, and quality was checked on an Agilent 2100 Bioanalyzer. According to the germline V gene (reference sequence), CDR1 reads SEHNR and CDR2 reads FQNEAQ. V ends up 3 bases short and J 0 bases short, with an unmatched junction base count of 13. The CDR3 covers 20 residues, taking in both the cysteine and the phenylalanine. The read is trimmed to its CDR3 DNA, 60 bases read in frame from base 1.

The paper's findings and limits, for the study overall: Blood samples also contained most of the expanded thyroid clonotypes (frequency above 0.001), which suggests that blood repertoires may reflect thyroid immune responses. In cross-validation, a model built on a 13 V-J signature told ophthalmopathy apart from stable hyperthyroidism with approximately 90% sensitivity and 81% to 82% specificity, and in testing the same model reached 80%/75%. In validation, progression to ophthalmopathy was predicted by the model with about 70% sensitivity and roughly 72% specificity, a median of approximately 7.1 months before onset. Sample size was not statistically predetermined, and blinding of investigators to group allocation was not performed.

Sequenced: blood. The source is a man in his fifties or sixties with Graves' hyperthyroidism. This chain is built from TRBV7-9 and TRBJ2-7; 14 middle bases align to TRBD2. Here is the DNA: TGTGCCAGCAGCTTGATAGCCTTAGGGACTAGCGGGAGCAGCTCCTACGAGCAGTACTTC. Its amino acids are CASSLIALGTSGSSSYEQYF. The variable domain in full, with residues beyond the CDR3 obtained from the reference TRBV7-9 and TRBJ2-7 genes, is DTGVSQNPRHKITKRGQNVTFRCDPISEHNRLYWYRQTLGQGPEFLTYFQNEAQLEKSRLLSDRFSAERPKGSFSTLEIQRTEQGDSAMYLCASSLIALGTSGSSSYEQYFGPGTRLTVT.